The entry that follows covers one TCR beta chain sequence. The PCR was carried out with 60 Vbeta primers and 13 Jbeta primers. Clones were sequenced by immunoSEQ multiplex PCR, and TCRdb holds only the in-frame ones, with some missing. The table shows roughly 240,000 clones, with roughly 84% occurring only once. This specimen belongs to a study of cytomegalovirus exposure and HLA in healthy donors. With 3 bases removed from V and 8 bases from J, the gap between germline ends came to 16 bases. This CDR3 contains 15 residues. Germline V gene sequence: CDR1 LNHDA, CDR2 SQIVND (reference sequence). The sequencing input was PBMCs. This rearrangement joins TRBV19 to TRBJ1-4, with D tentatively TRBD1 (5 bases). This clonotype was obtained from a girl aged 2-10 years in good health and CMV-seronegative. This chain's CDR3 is CASSILGQGREKLFF. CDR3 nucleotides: TGTGCCAGTAGTATTCTTGGGCAGGGAAGGGAAAAACTGTTTTTT.